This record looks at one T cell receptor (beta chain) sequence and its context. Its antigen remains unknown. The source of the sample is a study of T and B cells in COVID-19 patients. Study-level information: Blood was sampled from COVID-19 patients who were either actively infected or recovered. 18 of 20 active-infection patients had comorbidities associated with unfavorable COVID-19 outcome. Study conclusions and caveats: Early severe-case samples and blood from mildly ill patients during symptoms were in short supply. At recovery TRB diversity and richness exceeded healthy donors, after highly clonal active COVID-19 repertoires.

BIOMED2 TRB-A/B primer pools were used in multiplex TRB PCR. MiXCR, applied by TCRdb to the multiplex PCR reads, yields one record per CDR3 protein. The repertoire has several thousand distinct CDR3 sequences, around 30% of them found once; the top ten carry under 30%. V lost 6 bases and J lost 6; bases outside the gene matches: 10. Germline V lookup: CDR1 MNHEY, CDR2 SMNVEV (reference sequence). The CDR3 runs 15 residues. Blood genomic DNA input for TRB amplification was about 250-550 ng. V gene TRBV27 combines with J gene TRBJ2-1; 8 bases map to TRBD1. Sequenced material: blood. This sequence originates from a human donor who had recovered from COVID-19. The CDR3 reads CASSPLGQAINEQFF. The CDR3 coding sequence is TGTGCCAGCAGCCCATTGGGACAGGCTATCAATGAGCAGTTCTTC.